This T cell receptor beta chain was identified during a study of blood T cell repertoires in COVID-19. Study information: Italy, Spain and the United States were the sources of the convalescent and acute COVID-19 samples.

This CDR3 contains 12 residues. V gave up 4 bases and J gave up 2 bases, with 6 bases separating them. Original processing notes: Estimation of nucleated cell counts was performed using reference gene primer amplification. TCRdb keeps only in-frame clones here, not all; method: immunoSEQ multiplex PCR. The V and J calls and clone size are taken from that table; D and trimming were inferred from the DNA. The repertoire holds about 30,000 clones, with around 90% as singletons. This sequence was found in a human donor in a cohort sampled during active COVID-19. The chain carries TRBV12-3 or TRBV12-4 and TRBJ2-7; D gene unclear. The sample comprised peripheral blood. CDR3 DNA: TGTGCCAGCAGTTCCAGGCCCTACGAGCAGTACTTC. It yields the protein CASSSRPYEQYF.